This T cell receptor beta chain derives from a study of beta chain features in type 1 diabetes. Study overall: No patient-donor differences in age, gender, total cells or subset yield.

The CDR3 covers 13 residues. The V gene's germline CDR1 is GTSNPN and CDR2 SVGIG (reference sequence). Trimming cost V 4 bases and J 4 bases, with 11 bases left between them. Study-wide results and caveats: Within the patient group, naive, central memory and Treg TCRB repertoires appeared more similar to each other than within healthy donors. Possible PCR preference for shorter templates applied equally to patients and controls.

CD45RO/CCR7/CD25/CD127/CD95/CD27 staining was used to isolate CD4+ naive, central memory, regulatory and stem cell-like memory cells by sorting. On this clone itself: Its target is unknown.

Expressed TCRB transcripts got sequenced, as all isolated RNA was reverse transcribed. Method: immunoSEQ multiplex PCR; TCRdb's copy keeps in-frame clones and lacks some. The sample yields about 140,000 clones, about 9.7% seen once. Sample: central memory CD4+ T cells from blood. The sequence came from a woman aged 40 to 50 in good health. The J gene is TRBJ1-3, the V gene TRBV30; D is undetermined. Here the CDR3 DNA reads TGTGCCTGGATCGGAGGGTCGGGAAACACCATATATTTT. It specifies CAWIGGSGNTIYF. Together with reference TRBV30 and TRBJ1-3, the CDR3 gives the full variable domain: SQTIHQWPATLVQPVGSPLSLECTVEGTSNPNLYWYRQAAGRGLQLLFYSVGIGQISSEVPQNLSASRPQDRQFILSSKKLLLSDSGFYLCAWIGGSGNTIYFGEGSWLTVV.